The rows below give T cell receptor beta chains drawn from one sample of a study of blood T cell repertoires in COVID-19. Produced via immunoSEQ multiplex PCR; TCRdb's table is partial and in-frame only. The sample includes under 300,000 clones, around 83% of them seen just once. Sequences were obtained from PBMCs or T cells enriched from blood (not recorded which). The receptors stem from a woman between 50 and 59 years old who had been exposed to COVID-19. Both conserved end residues are part of each CDR3. D genes are given only for firm matches. Clone size is not always given. Where it is, it says once, few, many or a class for expanded clones.

clone size: .; V gene: TRBV10-3; J gene: TRBJ1-3; D gene: .; CDR3 DNA: TGTGCCATCAGTGCTAGGTCGAGCTCTGGAAACACCATATATTTT; CDR3 protein: CAISARSSSGNTIYF
clone size: .; V gene: TRBV5-6; J gene: TRBJ1-1; D gene: TRBD1; CDR3 DNA: TGTGCCAGCAGCGGTGGGACAGGGAAAAACACTGAAGCTTTCTTT; CDR3 protein: CASSGGTGKNTEAFF
clone size: .; V gene: TRBV4-1; J gene: TRBJ1-1; D gene: .; CDR3 DNA: TGCGCCAGCAGCCAAGGCGGTCAGGGGAACACTGAAGCTTTCTTT; CDR3 protein: CASSQGGQGNTEAFF
clone size: .; V gene: TRBV2; J gene: TRBJ1-6; D gene: TRBD1; CDR3 DNA: TGTGCCAGCGGATTAGACCGACAGGGACCCTCCTATAATTCACCCCTCCACTTT; CDR3 protein: CASGLDRQGPSYNSPLHF
clone size: once; V gene: TRBV27; J gene: TRBJ2-1; D gene: TRBD2; CDR3 DNA: TGTGCCAGCAGCGGGACTAGCGGGGGGCAATACAATGAGCAGTTCTTC; CDR3 protein: CASSGTSGGQYNEQFF
clone size: once; V gene: TRBV24-1; J gene: TRBJ2-2; D gene: .; CDR3 DNA: TGTGCCACCCAGAGCGGCGGGGAGCTGTTTTTT; CDR3 protein: CATQSGGELFF
clone size: .; V gene: TRBV7-9; J gene: TRBJ2-2; D gene: .; CDR3 DNA: TGTGCCAGCAGTTCAGGGTTGGGGAACACCGGGGAGCTGTTTTTT; CDR3 protein: CASSSGLGNTGELFF
clone size: .; V gene: TRBV19; J gene: TRBJ2-7; D gene: TRBD1; CDR3 DNA: TGTGCCAGTAGTACTTCTTCCGGGACAGGGGGGGAGCAGTACTTC; CDR3 protein: CASSTSSGTGGEQYF
clone size: .; V gene: TRBV30; J gene: TRBJ1-2; D gene: .; CDR3 DNA: TGTGCCTGGAGTTGGGCAGGGGTAGATGGCTACACCTTC; CDR3 protein: CAWSWAGVDGYTF
clone size: .; V gene: TRBV10-2; J gene: TRBJ2-2; D gene: .; CDR3 DNA: TGCGCCAGCAGTGCAATTGAGGGAATGGGGTTGAACACCGGGGAGCTGTTTTTT; CDR3 protein: CASSAIEGMGLNTGELFF
clone size: .; V gene: TRBV6-5; J gene: TRBJ1-5; D gene: .; CDR3 DNA: TGTGCCAGCTACACTATAAATCAGCCCCAGCATTTT; CDR3 protein: CASYTINQPQHF
clone size: .; V gene: TRBV19; J gene: TRBJ2-5; D gene: TRBD1; CDR3 DNA: TGTGCCAGTAGTATCGGGACAGAAGAGACCCAGTACTTC; CDR3 protein: CASSIGTEETQYF
clone size: .; V gene: TRBV6-5; J gene: TRBJ1-2; D gene: .; CDR3 DNA: TGTGCCAGCAGCCTCTATGGCTACACCTTC; CDR3 protein: CASSLYGYTF
clone size: few; V gene: TRBV7-2; J gene: TRBJ1-1; D gene: .; CDR3 DNA: TGTGCCAGCAGCCCCCTCGGGAGAGGGGCTTTCTTT; CDR3 protein: CASSPLGRGAFF
clone size: .; V gene: TRBV14; J gene: TRBJ1-1; D gene: .; CDR3 DNA: TGTGCCAGCAGCCTCCTCCAAACAGGGACTGAAGCTTTCTTT; CDR3 protein: CASSLLQTGTEAFF
clone size: .; V gene: TRBV27; J gene: TRBJ2-3; D gene: .; CDR3 DNA: TGTGCCAGCAGTTCTCCCTTCACAGATACGCAGTATTTT; CDR3 protein: CASSSPFTDTQYF
clone size: many; V gene: TRBV29-1; J gene: TRBJ2-1; D gene: .; CDR3 DNA: TGCAGCGTTGACGGATTAACGGGGTCGACCTACAATGAGCAGTTCTTC; CDR3 protein: CSVDGLTGSTYNEQFF
clone size: .; V gene: TRBV5-4; J gene: TRBJ1-1; D gene: .; CDR3 DNA: TGTGCCAGCAGCTTATCCGGACAGATACTTGGAGCTTTCTTT; CDR3 protein: CASSLSGQILGAFF
clone size: once; V gene: TRBV28; J gene: TRBJ2-1; D gene: TRBD1; CDR3 DNA: TGTGCCAGCAGTTTTCGAGGACAGGGGTCCGATGAGCAGTTCTTC; CDR3 protein: CASSFRGQGSDEQFF
clone size: .; V gene: TRBV4-1; J gene: TRBJ2-4; D gene: .; CDR3 DNA: TGCGCCAGCAGCCAAGATAAGCACGTCCCCGCCAAAAACATTCAGTACTTC; CDR3 protein: CASSQDKHVPAKNIQYF
clone size: .; V gene: TRBV7-9; J gene: TRBJ1-4; D gene: TRBD1; CDR3 DNA: TGTGCCAGCAGCTTCGGGACAGGGGGAAATGAAAAACTGTTTTTT; CDR3 protein: CASSFGTGGNEKLFF
clone size: once; V gene: TRBV2; J gene: TRBJ1-1; D gene: TRBD1; CDR3 DNA: TGTGCCAGCAGTGAGCCGGGACAGGGTGAAGCTTTCTTT; CDR3 protein: CASSEPGQGEAFF
clone size: few; V gene: TRBV11-2; J gene: TRBJ2-7; D gene: TRBD2; CDR3 DNA: TGTGCCAGCAGCTTAGGAATTCGCGGGGGAGAACACGAGCAGTACTTC; CDR3 protein: CASSLGIRGGEHEQYF
clone size: .; V gene: TRBV21-1; J gene: TRBJ1-2; D gene: .; CDR3 DNA: TGTGCCAGCAGCACCGATGTATCTGAACAGGGCCCGGTCGGGGGCTACACCTTC; CDR3 protein: CASSTDVSEQGPVGGYTF
clone size: .; V gene: TRBV2; J gene: TRBJ2-7; D gene: .; CDR3 DNA: TGTGCCAGCAGCGCCAAACAAAGACAGTACTTC; CDR3 protein: CASSAKQRQYF
clone size: .; V gene: TRBV30; J gene: TRBJ1-5; D gene: .; CDR3 DNA: TGTGCCTGGAGTGTAGCAGGAGGGAGCAATCAGCCCCAGCATTTT; CDR3 protein: CAWSVAGGSNQPQHF
clone size: .; V gene: TRBV2; J gene: TRBJ1-1; D gene: .; CDR3 DNA: TGTGCCAGCACCGTGGACCCGACAGCCCCCAACATGAACACTGAAGCTTTCTTT; CDR3 protein: CASTVDPTAPNMNTEAFF
clone size: .; V gene: TRBV2; J gene: TRBJ1-2; D gene: .; CDR3 DNA: TGTGCCAGCAGTGATAGGCTTGGGACTTATGGCTACACCTTC; CDR3 protein: CASSDRLGTYGYTF
clone size: .; V gene: TRBV7-2; J gene: TRBJ2-1; D gene: TRBD1; CDR3 DNA: TGTGCCAGCAGCTTAGTGACAGGGTACTTCAACAATGAGCAGTTCTTC; CDR3 protein: CASSLVTGYFNNEQFF
clone size: .; V gene: TRBV7-8; J gene: TRBJ2-3; D gene: TRBD1; CDR3 DNA: TGTGCCAGCAGCTTAAGGGGGCTTGTTTCAACAGATACGCAGTATTTT; CDR3 protein: CASSLRGLVSTDTQYF
clone size: .; V gene: TRBV2; J gene: TRBJ2-1; D gene: .; CDR3 DNA: TGTGCCAGCACGGAGGGATCCAATGAGCAGTTCTTC; CDR3 protein: CASTEGSNEQFF
clone size: once; V gene: TRBV20-1; J gene: TRBJ1-2; D gene: .; CDR3 DNA: TGCAGTGCTTGGAGGGACGGCTACACCTTC; CDR3 protein: CSAWRDGYTF
clone size: few; V gene: TRBV4-3; J gene: TRBJ2-3; D gene: TRBD2; CDR3 DNA: TGCGCCAGCAGCCAAGATGCGGGGGGGCGGGCAGATACGCAGTATTTT; CDR3 protein: CASSQDAGGRADTQYF
clone size: few; V gene: TRBV6-6; J gene: TRBJ1-2; D gene: TRBD1; CDR3 DNA: TGTGCCAGCACTCGACTGCAGGACAGGGTCTCCAACTATGGCTACACCTTC; CDR3 protein: CASTRLQDRVSNYGYTF
clone size: .; V gene: TRBV7-2; J gene: TRBJ2-2; D gene: TRBD2; CDR3 DNA: TGTGCCAGCAGCTCCTTAGCGGGACCCGGGGAGCTGTTTTTT; CDR3 protein: CASSSLAGPGELFF
clone size: .; V gene: TRBV9; J gene: TRBJ1-1; D gene: .; CDR3 DNA: TGTGCCAGCAGCGTAGGGGCGGACAGCGAAGCTTTCTTT; CDR3 protein: CASSVGADSEAFF
clone size: once; V gene: TRBV2; J gene: TRBJ1-5; D gene: .; CDR3 DNA: TGTGCCAGCAGTACACAGGGCAATCAGCCCCAGCATTTT; CDR3 protein: CASSTQGNQPQHF
clone size: .; V gene: TRBV28; J gene: TRBJ1-3; D gene: .; CDR3 DNA: TGTGCCAGCAGTTTTGAGTTCGAGGGACTGACTGGAAACACCATATATTTT; CDR3 protein: CASSFEFEGLTGNTIYF
clone size: .; V gene: TRBV19; J gene: TRBJ1-2; D gene: .; CDR3 DNA: TGTGCCAGTAGTACCCGGGTCTTGGAGGATGGCTACACCTTC; CDR3 protein: CASSTRVLEDGYTF
clone size: .; V gene: TRBV12-3/TRBV12-4; J gene: TRBJ1-1; D gene: .; CDR3 DNA: TGTGCCAGCAGTTTAAGGCAGGGGACTGAAGCTTTCTTT; CDR3 protein: CASSLRQGTEAFF